The 12 T cell receptor beta chains below were found in one sample sequenced in a study of CD4 T cells in relation to SARS-CoV-2 and coronaviruses (dated by TCRdb to the early 2020s). Libraries were constructed by the immunoSEQ multiplex PCR assay. Not all clones reach the TCRdb copy of this immuneACCESS table, which keeps in-frame sequences only. Checked studies attribute under half of the gap to unresolved V genes and leave the rest unexplained. This sample lists 65,000 or so clones; 85% to 95% were detected once. The ten top clones hold around 0.13% of the sample. CD4+ T cells from unexposed donors were collected before the COVID-19 pandemic (2011-2018). The specimen sequenced was naive CD4+ T cells from PBMCs. This sample's cell subset or site label indicates: naive CD4+ T cells isolated by negative enrichment. The origin of the receptors is a human donor in good health.

The V gene is TRBV6-5, the J gene TRBJ2-5; the match to TRBD2 covers 7 bases. Germline CDR1 reads MNHEY; CDR2 reads SVGAGI. With V trimmed by 9 bases and J by 4 bases, 11 bases remained unmatched. This CDR3 region has 14 residues. The CDR3: CASGAGGSRETQYF. Here the CDR3 DNA reads TGTGCCAGTGGGGCCGGGGGGTCGAGAGAGACCCAGTACTTC.

J is TRBJ2-1 and V is TRBV7-3; 11 nucleotides align to TRBD1. The CDR3 sequence is 17 residues long. Germline loops: CDR1 SGHTA, CDR2 FQGTGA. V lost 5 bases to trimming and J lost 8 bases; unmatched junction nucleotides: 14. Here the CDR3 DNA reads TGTGCCAGCAGCCAAAACACAATCGGACAGGGGGCGTATGAGCAGTTCTTC. Translated: CASSQNTIGQGAYEQFF.

This chain uses TRBV27 with TRBJ1-1; maybe TRBD1 (6 bases). This CDR3 region has 15 residues. Between the trimmed V and J ends, which lost 6 bases and 0 bases, there was a span of 14 bases. Germline V CDR1 and CDR2: MNHEY, SMNVEV (reference sequence). The CDR3 DNA reads TGTGCCAGCAGCTTCCAGGGGATTGTGAACACTGAAGCTTTCTTT. Protein sequence: CASSFQGIVNTEAFF.

Here the CDR3 reads CASSGSGFSTEAFF. CDR3 sequence (DNA): TGTGCCAGCAGTGGGTCAGGGTTCTCCACTGAAGCTTTCTTT. This chain links TRBV2 with TRBJ1-1, with D perhaps matching TRBD1 (5 bases). V was trimmed by 4 bases and J by 4 bases, leaving 13 bases between them. CDR1 and CDR2 (germline): SNHLY, FYNNEI. The CDR3 is made up of 14 amino acids. Full variable domain (rest looked up from reference TRBV2 and TRBJ1-1): EPEVTQTPSHQVTQMGQEVILRCVPISNHLYFYWYRQILGQKVEFLVSFYNNEISEKSEIFDDQFSVERPDGSNFTLKIRSTKLEDSAMYFCASSGSGFSTEAFFGQGTRLTVV.

The chain couples TRBV5-1 to TRBJ1-1; D is perhaps TRBD1 (5 bases). Germline CDR1 and CDR2: SGHRS and YFSETQ. The CDR3 covers 14 residues. V lost 4 bases to trimming and J lost 2 bases, with 12 bases between them. DNA for the CDR3: TGCGCCAGCAGCGTCGGACATTTTAACACTGAAGCTTTCTTT. This sequence encodes CASSVGHFNTEAFF.

This sequence joins TRBV24-1 and TRBJ2-1, with 8 bases matching TRBD1. CDR3 length equals 16 residues. Trimming cost V 4 bases and J 0 bases; bases outside gene matches: 4. Per the germline V gene, CDR1 is KGHDR and CDR2 is SFDVKD. CDR3 nucleotide sequence: TGTGCCACCAGTGAACCGACAGGGGCCTCCTACAATGAGCAGTTCTTC. Its protein product is CATSEPTGASYNEQFF.

This chain uses TRBV5-1 with TRBJ2-5, with 11 positions matching TRBD2. This CDR3 has 16 amino acids. Germline CDR1 SGHRS, CDR2 YFSETQ. V shed 3 bases, J shed 5 bases, and the junction held 9 bases outside the gene matches. The CDR3 sequence is CASSSGLAGYGETQYF. CDR3 bases: TGCGCCAGCAGCTCCGGACTAGCGGGTTACGGGGAGACCCAGTACTTC.

This sequence joins TRBV7-6 and TRBJ1-1, with D possibly TRBD1 on 6 matching bases. Trimming removed 6 bases at V and 1 base at J, with 21 bases between. Germline CDR1 and CDR2: SGHVS and FNYEAQ. This CDR3 spans 17 amino acids. CDR3 in amino acids: CASSPGTIPRGNTEAFF. The CDR3 DNA follows: TGTGCCAGCAGTCCCGGGACAATCCCAAGGGGGAACACTGAAGCTTTCTTT. Using reference TRBV7-6 and TRBJ1-1 for the parts outside the CDR3, the full variable domain is GAGVSQSPRYKVTKRGQDVALRCDPISGHVSLYWYRQALGQGPEFLTYFNYEAQQDKSGLPNDRFSAERPEGSISTLTIQRTEQRDSAMYRCASSPGTIPRGNTEAFFGQGTRLTVV.

This chain joins TRBV29-1 and TRBJ2-7, with 7 bases lining up with TRBD2. The CDR3 spans 13 residues. Germline V gives CDR1 SQVTM, CDR2 ANQGSEA. Trimming at V came to 2 bases and at J to 3 bases, leaving 4 bases not matched to a gene. The CDR3 here is CSVESGEFYEQYF. The CDR3 bases are TGCAGCGTTGAAAGCGGGGAGTTCTACGAGCAGTACTTC.

This clone was seen only once. This rearrangement joins TRBV28 to TRBJ2-1; no reliable D call. This CDR3 contains 14 residues. The germline V and J ends were trimmed by 5 bases and 8 bases, with 16 bases remaining between them. CDR1 and CDR2 from the germline V gene are MDHEN and SYDVKM. CDR3 in amino acids: CASSPPAVAYEQFF. As DNA, the CDR3 is TGTGCCAGCAGTCCCCCCGCAGTGGCGTATGAGCAGTTCTTC.

The chain employs TRBV4-2 and TRBJ2-3, with 10 positions matching TRBD2. The germline gives CDR1 LGHNA, CDR2 YNFKEQ. Trimming at V came to 0 bases and at J to 1 base, leaving 1 base not matched to a gene. The CDR3 is 16 residues long. The DNA for the CDR3 is TGTGCCAGCAGCCAAGATCTAGCGGGGGGCACAGATACGCAGTATTTT. It specifies CASSQDLAGGTDTQYF.

The V and J genes are TRBV5-1 and TRBJ2-3, with 7 bases matching TRBD2. The germline V gene encodes CDR1 SGHRS and CDR2 YFSETQ. The J segment lost 0 bases and the V segment lost 1 base, leaving 5 bases of the junction unmatched. The CDR3 is 16 residues long. The chain's CDR3 is CASSLPSGTSTDTQYF. The CDR3 DNA sequence: TGCGCCAGCAGCTTGCCCAGCGGGACTAGCACAGATACGCAGTATTTT.